The rows below give T cell receptor beta chains drawn from one sample of a study of tumor-infiltrating lymphocytes in primary liver carcinoma. TCRdb redid the calling of the multiplex PCR reads with MiXCR, one entry per CDR3 protein. Here the sample spans about 99,000 distinct CDR3 sequences, over 55% being singletons. The sequencing sample was made of liver tumor tissue from sampling region 5. The source of these receptors is a woman aged 55-69 years with primary liver carcinoma and hepatitis B virus infection. CDR3s leave out the opening cysteine and the closing phenylalanine or tryptophan. Fields, in order: D gene, V gene, clone size, J gene, CDR3 protein. D genes are given only for firm matches. The size of a clone is reported for some rows only, either as once, few or many, or as a class for expanded clones.

>NA|TRBV28|NA|TRBJ1-2
ATHLNYGYT
>TRBD1|TRBV4-2|NA|TRBJ2-3
ASNQGPGQITDTQY
>TRBD2|TRBV4-2|once|TRBJ2-1
ASTRYGLAGTQKQF
>NA|TRBV11-2|NA|TRBJ2-1
VSSLGGGQLRNEQF
>TRBD2|TRBV5-6|NA|TRBJ2-7
DSSEGAGGIYCEQY
>TRBD2|TRBV20-1|NA|TRBJ2-7
SASDASGGGWEQY
>NA|TRBV11-2|NA|TRBJ2-3
ANRPTASSTDTHF
>TRBD1|TRBV11-3|NA|TRBJ1-1
ASSRLDRVLAF
>NA|TRBV6-1|many|TRBJ2-5
ASSDPTRVYQETQY
>NA|TRBV14|NA|TRBJ2-7
ASSQDGVGPLLEQY
>NA|TRBV11-2|NA|TRBJ1-1
ASSLASGASTEAF
>NA|TRBV28|NA|TRBJ1-2
VSSRAPGGIGGYT
>TRBD1|TRBV6-6|many|TRBJ1-5
ASSYPDRGDQPQH
>NA|TRBV6-5|many|TRBJ2-1
ASSLRAGPLNNEQF
>NA|TRBV10-3|many|TRBJ1-5
AISDWGRGQPQH
>NA|TRBV5-1|NA|TRBJ2-7
TSSLAGQNYEQY
>TRBD2|TRBV6-5|NA|TRBJ2-3
ASKTSGSRDTQY
>NA|TRBV30|many|TRBJ2-1
AWSTGTSVNEQF
>TRBD2|TRBV20-1|NA|TRBJ2-3
SASLVSGRESTDTQY
>NA|TRBV10-1|NA|TRBJ2-1
ASGEGVSYNEQF